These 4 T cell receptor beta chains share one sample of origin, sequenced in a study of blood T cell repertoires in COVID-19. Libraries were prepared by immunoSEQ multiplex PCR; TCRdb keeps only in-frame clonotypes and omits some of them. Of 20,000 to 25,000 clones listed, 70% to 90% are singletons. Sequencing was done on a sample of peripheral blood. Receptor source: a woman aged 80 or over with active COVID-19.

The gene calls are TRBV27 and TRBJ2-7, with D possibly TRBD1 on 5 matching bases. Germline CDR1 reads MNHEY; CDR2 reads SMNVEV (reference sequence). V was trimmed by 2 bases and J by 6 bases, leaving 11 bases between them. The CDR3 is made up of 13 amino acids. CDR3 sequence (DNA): TGTGCCAGCAGTTTACGACAGTTTACCGAGCAGTACTTC. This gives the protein CASSLRQFTEQYF.

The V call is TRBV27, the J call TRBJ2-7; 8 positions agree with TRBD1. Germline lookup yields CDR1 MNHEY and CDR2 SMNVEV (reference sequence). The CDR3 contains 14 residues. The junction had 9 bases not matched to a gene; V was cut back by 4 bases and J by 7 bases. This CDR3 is CASSSTGAAREQYF. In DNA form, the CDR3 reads TGTGCCAGCAGTTCGACAGGGGCGGCGAGGGAGCAGTACTTC.

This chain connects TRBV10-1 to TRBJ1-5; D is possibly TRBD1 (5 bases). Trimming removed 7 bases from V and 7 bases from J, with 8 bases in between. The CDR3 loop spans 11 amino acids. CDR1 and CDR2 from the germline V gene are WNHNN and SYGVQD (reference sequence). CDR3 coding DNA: TGCGCCAGCACGGGGGGACAGCCCCAGCATTTT. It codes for CASTGGQPQHF.

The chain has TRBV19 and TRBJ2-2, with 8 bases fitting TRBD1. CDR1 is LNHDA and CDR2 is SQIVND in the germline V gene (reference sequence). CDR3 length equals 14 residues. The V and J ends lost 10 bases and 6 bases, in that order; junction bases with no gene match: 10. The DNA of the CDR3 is TGTGCCAACCAGGACAGGGTAGTTTCCGGGGAGCTGTTTTTT. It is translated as CANQDRVVSGELFF.